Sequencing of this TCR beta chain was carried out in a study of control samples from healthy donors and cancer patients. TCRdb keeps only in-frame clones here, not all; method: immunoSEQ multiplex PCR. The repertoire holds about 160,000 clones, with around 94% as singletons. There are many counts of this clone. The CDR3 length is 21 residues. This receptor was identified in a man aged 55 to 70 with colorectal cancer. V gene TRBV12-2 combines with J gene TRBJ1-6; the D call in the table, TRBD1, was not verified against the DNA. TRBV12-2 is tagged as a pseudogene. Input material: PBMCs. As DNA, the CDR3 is TGTGCAAGTCGCTCCTCCCCAGGGGTTCAACAGCGATGGGGATATAATTCACCCCTCCACTTT. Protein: CASRSSPGVQQRWGYNSPLHF.